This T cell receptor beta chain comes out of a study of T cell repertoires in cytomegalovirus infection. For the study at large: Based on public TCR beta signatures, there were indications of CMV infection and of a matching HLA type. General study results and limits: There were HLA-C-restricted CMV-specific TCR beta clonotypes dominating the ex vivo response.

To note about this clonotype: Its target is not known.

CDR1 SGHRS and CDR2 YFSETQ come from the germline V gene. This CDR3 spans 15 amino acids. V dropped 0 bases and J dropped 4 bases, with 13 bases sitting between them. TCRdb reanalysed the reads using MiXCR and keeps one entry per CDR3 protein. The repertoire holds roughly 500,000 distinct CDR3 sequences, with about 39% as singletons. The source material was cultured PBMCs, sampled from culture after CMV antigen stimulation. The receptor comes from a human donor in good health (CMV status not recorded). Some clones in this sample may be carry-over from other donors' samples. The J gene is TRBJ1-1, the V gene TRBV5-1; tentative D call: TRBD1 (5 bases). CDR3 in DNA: TGCGCCAGCAGCTTGGTAACCCAGGGACCCACTGAAGCTTTCTTT. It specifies CASSLVTQGPTEAFF.